This passage covers 7 T cell receptor beta chains from one sample sequenced in a study of blood T cell repertoires in COVID-19. Sequenced by immunoSEQ multiplex PCR; TCRdb stores in-frame clones only, minus some. The sample shows approximately 81,000 clones, 90% to 95% of them seen only once. Sequencing was carried out using peripheral blood. All receptors derive from a woman aged 45-65 years in a cohort sampled during active COVID-19.

The CDR3 DNA reads TGCGCCAGCACCTCGGACAGGTCCCCCTACGAGCAGTACTTC. The encoded protein is CASTSDRSPYEQYF. The chain has TRBV5-1 and TRBJ2-7; 7 bases map to TRBD1. The germline gives CDR1 SGHRS, CDR2 YFSETQ. J lost 2 bases, V lost 6 bases, and 8 bases had no gene match. The CDR3 runs 14 residues.

This sequence joins TRBV24-1 and TRBJ1-5; the match to TRBD1 covers 7 bases. This CDR3 is 17 amino acids long. Germline V gene lookup returns CDR1 KGHDR and CDR2 SFDVKD. The V segment lost 0 bases and the J segment 2 bases; nucleotides outside the gene matches: 6. This CDR3 reads CATSDLKQGRRNQPQHF. The CDR3 nucleotides are TGTGCCACCAGTGATTTGAAACAGGGGCGCCGCAATCAGCCCCAGCATTTT.

This chain links TRBV5-4 with TRBJ2-3, with no clear D. CDR1 SGHNT and CDR2 YYREEE come from the germline V gene (reference sequence). CDR3 length: 13 amino acids. The V gene lost 4 bases and the J gene lost 1 base, with 7 bases spanning the gap. CDR3 sequence reads: CASSLPGTDTQYF. The DNA for the CDR3 is TGTGCCAGCAGCCTTCCAGGCACAGATACGCAGTATTTT. Variable domain in full (rest from reference TRBV5-4 and TRBJ2-3): ETGVTQSPTHLIKTRGQQVTLRCSSQSGHNTVSWYQQALGQGPQFIFQYYREEENGRGNFPPRFSGLQFPNYSSELNVNALELDDSALYLCASSLPGTDTQYFGPGTRLTVL.

This clone was seen only a few times. The V and J genes are TRBV5-4 and TRBJ2-3; the match to TRBD2 covers 13 bases. CDR3 length: 19 residues. Germline loops: CDR1 SGHNT, CDR2 YYREEE (reference sequence). With 4 bases clipped from V and 7 bases from J, the junction kept 18 bases outside the gene matches. As DNA, the CDR3 is TGTGCCAGCAGCCCCGGGACTAGCGGGGTCCTAAGGAATTCAAATACGCAGTATTTT. It specifies CASSPGTSGVLRNSNTQYF.

The count of this clone is one. The chain combines TRBV5-1 with TRBJ1-1, with 9 bases matching TRBD1. Germline assignment: CDR1 SGHRS and CDR2 YFSETQ. The CDR3 contains 14 residues. V lost 3 bases, J lost 4 bases, and 4 bases stayed unmatched. CDR3: CASSWGQGSTEAFF. The CDR3 DNA is TGCGCCAGCAGCTGGGGACAGGGAAGCACTGAAGCTTTCTTT.

The J gene is TRBJ2-7, the V gene TRBV5-1; TRBD2 agrees at 10 bases. V dropped 4 bases and J dropped 6; count of bases not matched to a gene: 10. CDR1 SGHRS and CDR2 YFSETQ come from the germline V gene. The CDR3 contains 15 residues. The CDR3 DNA reads TGCGCCAGCAGCACCCAAGCGGGAGGGCCAAGCGAGCAGTACTTC. Its protein product is CASSTQAGGPSEQYF. The full variable domain, with the rest looked up from reference TRBV5-1 and TRBJ2-7, is KAGVTQTPRYLIKTRGQQVTLSCSPISGHRSVSWYQQTPGQGLQFLFEYFSETQRNKGNFPGRFSGRQFSNSRSEMNVSTLELGDSALYLCASSTQAGGPSEQYFGPGTRLTVT.

This chain connects TRBV30 to TRBJ1-2; D might be TRBD1 (5 bases). Per the germline V gene, CDR1 is GTSNPN and CDR2 is SVGIG (reference sequence). The CDR3 length is 13 residues. Trimming removed 2 bases from V and 4 bases from J, with 11 bases in between. DNA of the CDR3: TGTGCCTGGAGTTTAAGGGGATCCTATGGCTACACCTTC. It is translated as CAWSLRGSYGYTF.